The 18 T cell receptor beta chains below all came from one sample that was sequenced in a study of vaccination and CD4 T cells after COVID-19. The Oncomine TCR Beta short-read assay was applied to DNA of cultured CD4+ T cells. Via MiXCR, TCRdb re-called the PCR reads, giving one row per CDR3 protein. The sample has roughly 15,000 distinct CDR3 sequences, around 30% seen once; the top ten hold roughly 15%. The treatment is: roughly ten-day PBMC culture with coronavirus spike peptide pools or control peptides (ViraFEST assay). What these receptors recognize is not known. The material sequenced was cultured CD4+ T cells from blood. All receptors come from a human donor with COVID-19.

This clonotype has a handful of counts. The chain has TRBV7-2 and TRBJ1-4; the D gene is possibly TRBD1 (6 bases). CDR1 is SGHTA and CDR2 is FQGNSA in the germline V gene. The V end lost 5 bases, the J end lost 7 bases, and 17 bases lay between the germline ends. The CDR3 runs to 15 residues. The CDR3 DNA sequence: TGTGCCAGCAGCCCGGAGGGGGGGCTAGGTGAAAAACTGTTTTTT. Protein product: CASSPEGGLGEKLFF.

This chain's CDR3 is CASSWGTVNTEAFF. CDR3 bases: TGTGCCAGCAGCTGGGGCACTGTGAACACTGAAGCTTTCTTT. This chain uses TRBV28 with TRBJ1-1; the D gene is possibly TRBD1 (5 bases). In germline, CDR1 is MDHEN, CDR2 SYDVKM. The CDR3 totals 14 residues. Trimming took off 6 bases at V and 0 bases at J, with 11 bases between the two ends.

The genes are TRBV2 and TRBJ1-5, with D possibly being TRBD1 (6 bases). The V and J ends lost 4 bases and 4 bases respectively, with 14 bases between them. The CDR3 consists of 15 residues. Germline CDR1 is SNHLY and CDR2 is FYNNEI. CDR3 protein: CASSGVRGQNQPQHF. In DNA, the CDR3 is TGTGCCAGCAGTGGGGTGCGGGGGCAAAATCAGCCCCAGCATTTT.

Concerning this clonotype itself: At one end, the junction sequence differs from germline, possibly due to a read error. The chain has TRBV6-5 and TRBJ1-2, with 10 positions matching TRBD1. This CDR3 spans 14 amino acids. Germline values: CDR1 MNHEY, CDR2 SVGAGI. The CDR3 spells CVSVTGTGAYGYTF. The DNA for the CDR3 is TGTGTCAGCGTTACGGGGACAGGGGCATATGGCTACACCTTC.

Only a few counts were recorded for this clonotype. V usage is TRBV6-5 and J usage is TRBJ1-1; perhaps TRBD1 as D (5 bases). CDR1 is MNHEY and CDR2 is SVGAGI in the germline V gene. This CDR3 contains 14 residues. The ends were cut back, 6 bases at V and 1 base at J, with 12 bases in the middle. The CDR3 sequence: CASSYGQENTEAFF. In DNA, the CDR3 is TGTGCCAGCAGCTACGGACAAGAGAACACTGAAGCTTTCTTT.

V gene TRBV7-2 combines with J gene TRBJ1-1; D is uncertain. V lost 5 bases to trimming and J lost 1 base, with 11 bases between them. Germline CDR1 is SGHTA and CDR2 is FQGNSA. The CDR3 consists of 14 residues. DNA for the CDR3: TGTGCCAGCAGCCTCGTCCCCCCGAACACTGAAGCTTTCTTT. This codes for CASSLVPPNTEAFF.

This clonotype occurred a few times. At one end the junction does not follow the germline gene, possibly because of a read error. J is TRBJ2-7 and V is TRBV7-7; TRBD2 aligns across 8 bases. The CDR3 extends over 13 amino acids. Looked up from germline, CDR1 is SSHAT and CDR2 is FNYEAQ (reference sequence). DNA for the CDR3: TGTGCTAGCAGCTTAATCGGCGGGGGGCCCCGTTACTTC. This encodes CASSLIGGGPRYF.

The genes are TRBV6-5 and TRBJ2-2; 7 bases align to TRBD2. V was pared by 1 base and J by 5 bases, with 7 bases of the junction left unmatched. The germline CDR1 and CDR2 sequences are MNHEY and SVGAGI. The CDR3 is 16 amino acids. The CDR3 DNA sequence: TGTGCCAGCAGTTACTTCGGGGGGTCAGGAACCGGGGAGCTGTTTTTT. Its translation is CASSYFGGSGTGELFF.

This clonotype was detected a few times. The rearrangement links TRBV3-1 to TRBJ2-5; D remains ambiguous. Trimming stripped 7 bases from V and 3 bases from J, with 12 bases between. CDR1 and CDR2 from the germline V gene are LGHDT and YNNKEL (reference sequence). The CDR3 has 13 amino acids. The CDR3 spells CASKRSDEETQYF. The DNA for the CDR3 is TGTGCCAGCAAAAGGTCAGACGAAGAGACCCAGTACTTC.

This clonotype turned up a few times. V and J are TRBV7-2 and TRBJ2-2; 10 nucleotides agree with TRBD2. After removal of 5 bases from V and 0 bases from J, the junction contained 6 bases not matched to a gene. CDR3 length: 17 residues. CDR1 is SGHTA and CDR2 is FQGNSA in the germline V gene. This chain's CDR3 is CASSPLAGVPNTGELFF. The CDR3 nucleotides are TGTGCCAGCAGCCCTCTAGCGGGGGTACCGAACACCGGGGAGCTGTTTTTT.

Concerning this clonotype: One junction end disagrees with the germline gene, perhaps due to a read error. The chain uses TRBV5-3 and TRBJ1-2, with 7 nucleotides matching TRBD1. TRBV5-3 is marked as an open reading frame, function uncertain. The CDR3 is 15 amino acids. Here the CDR3 reads CASSSLGTASYGYTF. The CDR3 DNA follows: TGTGCCAGCAGCTCACTAGGGACAGCCTCCTATGGCTACACCTTC.

The rearrangement uses TRBV11-1 and TRBJ1-2; 8 bases map to TRBD1. V lost 5 bases and J lost 0; bases outside the gene matches: 8. The CDR3 totals 16 residues. Germline assignment: CDR1 SGHAT and CDR2 FQDESV (reference sequence). CDR3 protein: CASSLRQGLTNYGYTF. CDR3 sequence (DNA): TGTGCCAGCAGCCTCCGACAGGGGTTAACTAACTATGGCTACACCTTC. The full variable domain, its missing parts supplied by reference TRBV11-1 and TRBJ1-2, is EAEVAQSPRYKITEKSQAVAFWCDPISGHATLYWYRQILGQGPELLVQFQDESVVDDSQLPKDRFSAERLKGVDSTLKIQPAELGDSAMYLCASSLRQGLTNYGYTFGSGTRLTVV.

V usage is TRBV11-2 and J usage is TRBJ2-1, with 9 bases identical to TRBD2. J was trimmed by 8 bases and V by 1 base; bases with no gene match: 3. The CDR3 is made up of 14 amino acids. Germline values: CDR1 SGHAT, CDR2 FQNNGV. The CDR3 reads CASSLAGLADEQFF. The CDR3 bases are TGTGCCAGCAGCTTAGCGGGACTAGCCGATGAGCAGTTCTTC.

The V and J genes are TRBV19 and TRBJ2-6; D is undetermined. Germline CDR1 reads LNHDA; CDR2 reads SQIVND (reference sequence). The ends were cut back, 1 base at V and 0 bases at J, with 10 bases in the middle. The CDR3 runs to 17 residues. The CDR3 DNA reads as TGTGCCAGTAGTATAGCGAACAGCCTCTCTGGGGCCAACGTCCTGACTTTC. Protein sequence: CASSIANSLSGANVLTF.

The CDR3 protein is CASRGLAGPTGELFF. In DNA, the CDR3 is TGTGCCAGCAGAGGACTAGCGGGGCCCACCGGGGAGCTGTTTTTT. The chain uses TRBV12-3 or TRBV12-4 and TRBJ2-2, with 12 positions matching TRBD2. The CDR3 runs 15 residues. Trimming at V came to 6 bases and at J to 4 bases, leaving 3 bases not matched to a gene.

The J gene is TRBJ1-1, the V gene TRBV6-1; TRBD1 agrees at 7 bases. Per germline, CDR1 MNHNS and CDR2 SASEGT. The CDR3 loop spans 15 amino acids. V was pared by 4 bases and J by 0 bases, with 5 bases of the junction left unmatched. CDR3 sequence: CASSGGQIMNTEAFF. The CDR3 DNA reads TGTGCCAGCAGTGGGGGACAGATTATGAACACTGAAGCTTTCTTT.

V is TRBV20-1 and J is TRBJ1-6; TRBD1 matches 8 bases. The V segment lost 3 bases and the J segment 8 bases; nucleotides outside the gene matches: 9. The CDR3 totals 15 residues. CDR1 and CDR2 (germline): DFQATT, SNEGSKA (reference sequence). The CDR3 spells CSASLSTGADSPLHF. In DNA form, the CDR3 reads TGCAGTGCTAGCCTCTCGACAGGGGCGGATTCACCCCTCCACTTT.

This rearrangement joins TRBV11-3 to TRBJ2-1; D is tentatively TRBD1 or TRBD2 (5 bases each). The CDR3 spans 15 residues. CDR1 and CDR2 (germline): SGHNT, YENEEA. The ends were cut back, 5 bases at V and 7 bases at J, with 18 bases in the middle. This CDR3 is CASSPGASNGNEQFF. CDR3 nucleotides: TGTGCCAGCAGCCCCGGGGCATCAAACGGGAATGAGCAGTTCTTC.